Each of the 28 T cell receptor beta chains below was sequenced from the same sample in a study of OX40 agonist ivuxolimab in advanced cancers. Some clones are missing from TCRdb's copy, which holds only in-frame ones; the method was immunoSEQ multiplex PCR. The sample gives roughly 69,000 clones, 85% to 90% of which show up once; more than 3.5% is in the top ten. Sequencing used CD4+ or CD8+ T cells sorted from blood, obtained in a trial of the OX40 agonist ivuxolimab. These receptors all come from an adult with an advanced solid tumor such as melanoma, head and neck, liver or kidney cancer.

The V and J genes are TRBV29-1 and TRBJ1-1, with 10 bases aligning to TRBD1. Germline V lookup: CDR1 SQVTM, CDR2 ANQGSEA. With V trimmed by 7 bases and J by 0 bases, 11 bases remained unmatched. This CDR3 has 16 amino acids. The DNA for the CDR3 is TGCAGCGCCGGTTGGACAGGGGGGACGATGAACACTGAAGCTTTCTTT. This codes for CSAGWTGGTMNTEAFF.

The chain recombines TRBV11-3 with TRBJ2-1; D not resolved. Trimming cost V 5 bases and J 8 bases, with 7 bases left between them. Looked up from germline, CDR1 is SGHNT and CDR2 is YENEEA. The CDR3 covers 11 residues. The CDR3 DNA reads as TGTGCCAGCAGCCCTGGCGATGAGCAGTTCTTC. Its translation is CASSPGDEQFF.

The chain carries TRBV7-9 and TRBJ1-1; possible D gene TRBD1, 6 bases. This CDR3 has 14 amino acids. Per the germline V gene, CDR1 is SEHNR and CDR2 is FQNEAQ (reference sequence). V shed 5 bases and J shed 0 bases, with 10 bases lying between them. Here the CDR3 reads CASSMGHLNTEAFF. Here the CDR3 DNA reads TGTGCCAGCAGCATGGGACATCTGAACACTGAAGCTTTCTTT.

This clone is a singleton in its sample. The gene calls are TRBV29-1 and TRBJ2-2; TRBD1 agrees at 10 bases. CDR1 is SQVTM and CDR2 is ANQGSEA in the germline V gene. This CDR3 has 16 amino acids. V was pared by 1 base and J by 5 bases, with 7 bases of the junction left unmatched. In nucleotides, the CDR3 is TGCAGCGTTGAAGCATACGACAGGGGGCGTACCGGGGAGCTGTTTTTT. This translates into CSVEAYDRGRTGELFF.

The V call is TRBV19, the J call TRBJ1-4, with D possibly TRBD1 on 5 matching bases. Germline V gene data show CDR1 as LNHDA and CDR2 as SQIVND (reference sequence). CDR3 length equals 14 residues. Trimming removed 3 bases from V and 10 bases from J, with 15 bases in between. The CDR3 DNA is TGTGCCAGTAGTATTGGGCGGACTCAGGGAAAACTGTTTTTT. Translated, it gives CASSIGRTQGKLFF.

V is TRBV19 and J is TRBJ1-6; no reliable D call. This CDR3 contains 14 residues. The V gene's germline CDR1 is LNHDA and CDR2 SQIVND (reference sequence). V was shortened by 5 bases and J by 8 bases, with 13 bases between the two germline ends. This CDR3 reads CASSDQSWDSPLHF. The CDR3 DNA sequence: TGTGCCAGTAGTGATCAAAGTTGGGATTCACCCCTCCACTTT.

The chain combines TRBV6-1 with TRBJ2-2; D uncertain. Germline CDR1 MNHNS, CDR2 SASEGT. The CDR3 is 13 residues long. Trimming shortened V by 5 bases and J by 6 bases, and 10 bases separated the two germline ends. CDR3 coding DNA: TGTGCCAGCAGTATCCTTGCCTCCGGGGAGCTGTTTTTT. This sequence encodes CASSILASGELFF.

V is TRBV28 and J is TRBJ2-5, with D hard to call. The CDR3 contains 14 residues. CDR1 is MDHEN, CDR2 SYDVKM, per germline. V lost 1 base and J 6 bases, leaving 12 bases between the germline ends. Written as DNA, the CDR3 is TGTGCCAGCAGTTTATTTGACGGCATGAAGACCCAGTACTTC. Amino acid sequence: CASSLFDGMKTQYF.

The sample holds a few counts of this clone. The chain carries TRBV5-1 and TRBJ2-6; D gene unclear. CDR1 is SGHRS and CDR2 is YFSETQ in the germline V gene. The V gene lost 0 bases and the J gene lost 1 base, with 8 bases spanning the gap. CDR3 length: 16 amino acids. CDR3 sequence reads: CASSLALQSGANVLTF. In DNA, the CDR3 is TGCGCCAGCAGCTTGGCCTTACAATCTGGGGCCAACGTCCTGACTTTC.

The chain carries TRBV28 and TRBJ1-2; no reliable D call. CDR1 is MDHEN and CDR2 is SYDVKM in the germline V gene. With 3 bases removed from V and 5 bases from J, the gap between germline ends came to 4 bases. The CDR3 is made up of 11 amino acids. The CDR3 loop is CASSFEYGYTF. The CDR3 DNA follows: TGTGCCAGCAGTTTTGAATATGGCTACACCTTC.

This chain uses TRBV14 with TRBJ2-2, with D perhaps matching TRBD1 or TRBD2 (5 bases each). The V and J ends lost 0 bases and 6 bases respectively, with 11 bases between them. Germline-derived CDR1 and CDR2 are SGHDN and FVKESK. The CDR3 runs 15 residues. This CDR3 is CASSQEGTGSGELFF. The CDR3 DNA follows: TGTGCCAGCAGCCAAGAGGGGACCGGCTCCGGGGAGCTGTTTTTT. Full variable domain (rest looked up from reference TRBV14 and TRBJ2-2): EAGVTQFPSHSVIEKGQTVTLRCDPISGHDNLYWYRRVMGKEIKFLLHFVKESKQDESGMPNNRFLAERTGGTYSTLKVQPAELEDSGVYFCASSQEGTGSGELFFGEGSRLTVL.

The table lists this clone with a few counts. This chain links TRBV7-2 with TRBJ2-7, with D tentatively TRBD1 (6 bases). The germline gives CDR1 SGHTA, CDR2 FQGNSA. V was cut by 3 bases and J by 4 bases, with 13 bases left in between. This CDR3 contains 14 residues. DNA for the CDR3: TGTGCCAGCAGCTTTGGGCGGACAGCATACGAGCAGTACTTC. Its translation is CASSFGRTAYEQYF.

CDR3 DNA: TGTGCCAGCAGCCAAGGCGGTGGATATCAGCCCCAGCATTTT. Its protein product is CASSQGGGYQPQHF. The chain employs TRBV4-2 and TRBJ1-5; D is unresolved. CDR3 length: 14 amino acids. Per the germline V gene, CDR1 is LGHNA and CDR2 is YNFKEQ. Trimming took off 1 base at V and 5 bases at J, with 9 bases between the two ends.

The count of this clone is one. CDR3 loop: CSAANEQFF. CDR3 DNA: TGCAGTGCTGCAAATGAGCAGTTCTTC. The rearrangement uses TRBV20-1 and TRBJ2-1; no firm D call. The CDR3 is 9 residues long. The V and J ends lost 5 bases and 7 bases respectively, with 3 bases between them. From germline, CDR1 is DFQATT and CDR2 SNEGSKA (reference sequence).

V is TRBV15 and J is TRBJ2-7; 7 nucleotides agree with TRBD1. In germline, CDR1 is LNHNV, CDR2 YYDKDF (reference sequence). The CDR3 runs 14 residues. The J segment lost 2 bases and the V segment lost 3 bases, leaving 4 bases of the junction unmatched. The CDR3 here is CATSRAGTAYEQYF. CDR3 sequence (DNA): TGTGCCACCAGCAGGGCCGGGACAGCCTACGAGCAGTACTTC. The complete variable domain, with remaining parts taken from reference TRBV15 and TRBJ2-7, reads DAMVIQNPRYQVTQFGKPVTLSCSQTLNHNVMYWYQQKSSQAPKLLFHYYDKDFNNEADTPDNFQSRRPNTSFCFLDIRSPGLGDTAMYLCATSRAGTAYEQYFGPGTRLTVT.

The chain is built from TRBV19 and TRBJ1-1; perhaps TRBD1 as D (5 bases). The CDR3 runs 13 residues. Trimming pared 3 bases from V and 1 base from J, leaving 6 bases between. Germline V gives CDR1 LNHDA, CDR2 SQIVND (reference sequence). As DNA, the CDR3 is TGTGCCAGTAGTATGACAGCGAACACTGAAGCTTTCTTT. Protein product: CASSMTANTEAFF.

The chain carries TRBV11-2 and TRBJ1-4; D unclear. Looked up from germline, CDR1 is SGHAT and CDR2 is FQNNGV. This CDR3 comprises 14 residues. Trimming took off 1 base at V and 8 bases at J, with 11 bases between the two ends. The CDR3 loop reads CASSLVPRQEKLFF. In DNA, the CDR3 is TGTGCCAGCAGCTTAGTTCCCAGGCAGGAAAAACTGTTTTTT.

The genes are TRBV28 and TRBJ2-5; possibly TRBD2 for D (6 bases). V was trimmed by 5 bases and J by 5 bases, leaving 15 bases between them. Germline V gene data show CDR1 as MDHEN and CDR2 as SYDVKM. The CDR3 is made up of 14 amino acids. CDR3 coding DNA: TGTGCCAGCAGTCCCGGAGGGGCAAGGGAGACCCAGTACTTC. It yields the protein CASSPGGARETQYF.

The CDR3 spells CASSWENEQYF. The CDR3 DNA sequence: TGCGCCAGCAGCTGGGAAAACGAGCAGTACTTC. The chain joins TRBV5-1 to TRBJ2-7; D unclear. Germline-derived CDR1 and CDR2 are SGHRS and YFSETQ. V was shortened by 3 bases and J by 5 bases, with 6 bases between the two germline ends. The CDR3 has 11 residues.

The chain couples TRBV7-2 to TRBJ1-2; D call uncertain. The CDR3 has 14 residues. Germline CDR1 reads SGHTA; CDR2 reads FQGNSA. Trimming cost V 5 bases and J 4 bases, with 14 bases left between them. CDR3 amino acids: CASSPREKLYGYTF. The CDR3 bases are TGTGCCAGCAGCCCACGGGAGAAACTCTATGGCTACACCTTC.

The chain employs TRBV5-1 and TRBJ1-1; no reliable D call. The CDR3 has 13 amino acids. The germline V gene encodes CDR1 SGHRS and CDR2 YFSETQ. Trimming removed 2 bases at V and 3 bases at J, with 8 bases between. The DNA of the CDR3 is TGCGCCAGCAGCTTCGGTGGGGACACTGAAGCTTTCTTT. It encodes CASSFGGDTEAFF.

The rearrangement joins TRBV6-6 to TRBJ2-5; 7 bases fit TRBD2. Germline CDR1 and CDR2: MNHNY and SVGAGI (reference sequence). Trimming removed 8 bases from V and 0 bases from J; junction bases left unmatched: 9. The CDR3 is made up of 15 amino acids. In nucleotides, the CDR3 is TGTGCCAGCGGAACCGGGACTACCGACCAAGAGACCCAGTACTTC. It is translated as CASGTGTTDQETQYF.

V usage is TRBV9 and J usage is TRBJ2-7, with 10 bases aligning to TRBD1. This CDR3 spans 14 amino acids. CDR1 is SGDLS and CDR2 is YYNGEE in the germline V gene. The J segment lost 4 bases and the V segment lost 1 base, leaving 2 bases of the junction unmatched. The CDR3 here is CASSVRDRGYEQYF. For the CDR3, the DNA is TGTGCCAGCAGCGTAAGGGACAGGGGATACGAGCAGTACTTC.

V and J are TRBV6-1 and TRBJ1-5; D unclear. This CDR3 contains 14 residues. Looked up from germline, CDR1 is MNHNS and CDR2 is SASEGT. The V end lost 2 bases, the J end lost 2 bases, and 7 bases lay between the germline ends. CDR3 DNA sequence: TGTGCCAGCAGTGAATGGGGTGGCAATCAGCCCCAGCATTTT. Residues: CASSEWGGNQPQHF.

The chain joins TRBV5-1 to TRBJ1-6, with D tentatively TRBD1 (5 bases). V dropped 1 base and J dropped 5 bases, with 10 bases sitting between them. Germline CDR1 reads SGHRS; CDR2 reads YFSETQ. CDR3 length: 15 residues. CDR3 amino acids: CASSLNQGDNSPLHF. The CDR3 DNA follows: TGCGCCAGCAGCTTGAATCAGGGTGATAATTCACCCCTCCACTTT.

This rearrangement joins TRBV19 to TRBJ2-1; 8 bases align to TRBD2. This CDR3 spans 15 amino acids. J was trimmed by 3 bases and V by 6 bases; bases with no gene match: 7. The V gene's germline CDR1 is LNHDA and CDR2 SQIVND (reference sequence). The DNA for the CDR3 is TGTGCCAGTAGCAATCGGGAGGGCGGCTACAATGAGCAGTTCTTC. As protein: CASSNREGGYNEQFF.

In nucleotides, the CDR3 is TGTGCCTGGAGTTGGGGGGGAGGCAATCAGCCCCAGCATTTT. It codes for CAWSWGGGNQPQHF. The V and J genes are TRBV30 and TRBJ1-5; tentative D call: TRBD1 (5 bases). Trimming took 2 bases from V and 2 from J, leaving 10 bases between them. The CDR3 extends over 14 amino acids. In germline, CDR1 is GTSNPN, CDR2 SVGIG (reference sequence).

The CDR3, as DNA: TGCGCCAGCAGCCTACAGCTTGCGGTTCCCCCTGAAGCTTTCTTT. Residues: CASSLQLAVPPEAFF. This chain connects TRBV5-1 to TRBJ1-1; D call uncertain. CDR3 length: 15 residues. The V end was cut by 4 bases, the J end by 6 bases, with 19 bases between. CDR1 is SGHRS and CDR2 is YFSETQ in the germline V gene.